These T cell receptor beta chains were read from a single sample in a study of shared clonotypes between healthy human individuals. This table comes from immunoSEQ multiplex PCR, and its TCRdb copy is limited to in-frame clones, with some not included. The table includes 2,500,000 or so clones, around 93% detected once. Sequenced material: naive CD4+ T cells from PBMCs. The source of these receptors is a man aged 18 to 30 in good health. Some clones in this sample may be carry-over from other donors' samples. CDR3s include the opening cysteine and the closing phenylalanine or tryptophan. A D gene is named only where the DNA matches it firmly. Clone size is not always given. Where it is, it says once, few, many or a class for expanded clones.

clone size	V gene	D gene	J gene	CDR3 DNA	CDR3 protein
NA	TRBV2	NA	TRBJ2-7	TGTGCCAGCACCGAGGCCCAGGGAGCCTACTTC	CASTEAQGAYF
NA	TRBV29-1	NA	TRBJ2-3	TGCAGCGTTGATGGGGGGCAAGATACGCAGTATTTT	CSVDGGQDTQYF
NA	TRBV9	NA	TRBJ2-7	TGTGCCAGCAGCGTAGCTTCAGGGGAAGGCGAGCAGTACTTC	CASSVASGEGEQYF
NA	TRBV28	NA	TRBJ2-2	TGTGCCAGCAGCGACAGGTGGGCCGGGGAGCTGTTTTTT	CASSDRWAGELFF
once	TRBV6-5	TRBD2	TRBJ2-7	TGTGCCAGCAGTTACGATTTAGCGGGGTCCTACGAGCAGTACTTC	CASSYDLAGSYEQYF
NA	TRBV28	NA	TRBJ1-5	TGTGCCAGCAGAACACAAGGGGGGGGATACAATCAGCCCCAGCATTTT	CASRTQGGGYNQPQHF
NA	TRBV29-1	TRBD2	TRBJ2-1	TGCAGCGTTGAACCTAGCGGGAGGTTCAATGAGCAGTTCTTC	CSVEPSGRFNEQFF
NA	TRBV11-3	TRBD1	TRBJ2-7	TGTGCCAGCAGCGGTCGACAGGGCTACGAGCAGTACTTC	CASSGRQGYEQYF
NA	TRBV5-1	NA	TRBJ1-1	TGCGCCAGCAGCTTGGGGGGCATGAACACTGAAGCTTTCTTT	CASSLGGMNTEAFF
once	TRBV7-5	NA	TRBJ2-3	TGTGTCAGAAGCTTAGCAAGGAGCACAGATACGCAGTATTTT	CVRSLARSTDTQYF
few	TRBV7-9	NA	TRBJ1-1	TGTGCCAGCAGCTTATTTCAGGGGAACACTGAAGCTTTCTTT	CASSLFQGNTEAFF
NA	TRBV5-1	NA	TRBJ2-1	TGCGCCAGCAGCCGCGGACTAATTTACAATGAGCAGTTCTTC	CASSRGLIYNEQFF
NA	TRBV7-9	TRBD1	TRBJ2-7	TGTGCCAGCAGCTTCCGGGACAGGGGGCCGTACGAGCAGTACTTC	CASSFRDRGPYEQYF
NA	TRBV7-3	NA	TRBJ1-2	TGTGCCAGCAGCTTAAAAGACAGCTACATCTATGGCTACACCTTC	CASSLKDSYIYGYTF
NA	TRBV7-3	NA	TRBJ1-1	TGTGCCAGCAGCTTGGAGGGGGGAGCTGAAGCTTTCTTT	CASSLEGGAEAFF
NA	TRBV29-1	NA	TRBJ2-7	TGCAGCGTTGTAGGTCGCTACAGCTCCTACGAGCAGTACTTC	CSVVGRYSSYEQYF
NA	TRBV2	TRBD1	TRBJ2-7	TGTGCCAGCAGTGGAGGGGACAGGGGGCGCGAGCAGTACTTC	CASSGGDRGREQYF
NA	TRBV5-1	TRBD2	TRBJ2-5	TGCGCCAGCGCCCCGGGGGGGACAGAGACCCAGTACTTC	CASAPGGTETQYF
few	TRBV2	NA	TRBJ1-1	TGTGCCAGCACCCAAAGCCCAGTCACTGAAGCTTTCTTT	CASTQSPVTEAFF
NA	TRBV6-5	NA	TRBJ2-3	TGTGCCAGCAGTTACGGGCGCACAGATACGCAGTATTTT	CASSYGRTDTQYF
NA	TRBV5-1	NA	TRBJ2-1	TGCGCCAGCAGCCTTCTGGGGGCTTACAATGAGCAGTTCTTC	CASSLLGAYNEQFF
NA	TRBV7-8	NA	TRBJ1-4	TGTGCCAGCAGCTTAGGTCTGGCCGTAGCTGCTAATGAAAAACTGTTTTTT	CASSLGLAVAANEKLFF
once	TRBV5-1	TRBD1	TRBJ2-1	TGCGCCAGCAGAGGACAGGGGAATGAGCAGTTCTTC	CASRGQGNEQFF
NA	TRBV5-1	NA	TRBJ1-5	TGCGCCAGCAGCTTGGCGGGGACACGTAATCAGCCCCAGCATTTT	CASSLAGTRNQPQHF
few	TRBV7-8	TRBD1	TRBJ1-1	TGTGCCAGCAGTTGGACAGGGACGAACACTGAAGCTTTCTTT	CASSWTGTNTEAFF
NA	TRBV5-4	TRBD2	TRBJ2-5	TGTGCCAGCAGCTTGGTACTAGCGGGAGGAGAGACCCAGTACTTC	CASSLVLAGGETQYF
NA	TRBV7-9	TRBD2	TRBJ2-1	TGTGCCAGCAGCTTAGAGGGGCTACTAGCGAGGAGCTCCTACAATGAGCAGTTCTTC	CASSLEGLLARSSYNEQFF
NA	TRBV2	NA	TRBJ2-7	TGTGCCAGCAGTTTCGACAGGAGCTCCTACGAGCAGTACTTC	CASSFDRSSYEQYF
NA	TRBV4-1	NA	TRBJ1-6	TGCGCCAGCAGCCAAGAGCGGGATCGACCCCTCCACTTT	CASSQERDRPLHF
NA	TRBV19	NA	TRBJ2-3	TGTGCCACCCGAGGGACTCCTAAAGCAGATACGCAGTATTTT	CATRGTPKADTQYF
NA	TRBV21-1	NA	TRBJ1-2	TGTGCCAGCAGCAAAGGTAGGCGCCCTAACTATGGCTACACCTTC	CASSKGRRPNYGYTF
NA	TRBV14	NA	TRBJ2-4	TGTGCCAGCAGCCACTTTTCGAGAGGCAAAAACATTCAGTACTTC	CASSHFSRGKNIQYF
NA	TRBV14	NA	TRBJ2-1	TGTGCCAGCAGCCAACAGTTTCTCGGGGTCAATGAGCAGTTCTTC	CASSQQFLGVNEQFF
few	TRBV27	TRBD1	TRBJ1-5	TGTGCCAGCAGTTATACAGGGGATCAGCCCCAGCATTTT	CASSYTGDQPQHF
NA	TRBV10-3	NA	TRBJ2-7	TGTGCCATCAGTGATTCAATAATTCCGGCCGATTGGTACACTGATGGGTCCTACGAGCAGTACTTC	CAISDSIIPADWYTDGSYEQYF
NA	TRBV30	TRBD2	TRBJ2-1	TGTGCCTGGAGTGTAGATAGCGGGATTAAGCAGTTCTTC	CAWSVDSGIKQFF
once	TRBV7-2	TRBD2	TRBJ2-3	TGTGCCAGCAGCTTAGTAACAACTAGCGGGAAAAGCACAGATACGCAGTATTTT	CASSLVTTSGKSTDTQYF
NA	TRBV15	TRBD2	TRBJ2-3	TGTGCCACCAGCAGGGGACTTTTGGGCGGGAGGGCCACAGATACGCAGTATTTT	CATSRGLLGGRATDTQYF
NA	TRBV6-1	NA	TRBJ2-5	TGTGCCAGCAGTGCCGTTTTGGAGACCCAGTACTTC	CASSAVLETQYF
NA	TRBV7-3	TRBD2	TRBJ2-3	TGTGCCAGCAGCCCCACTAGCGAACACACAGATACGCAGTATTTT	CASSPTSEHTDTQYF
NA	TRBV11-2	NA	TRBJ2-1	TGTGCCAGCAGCTTGGGCGGCACTGAGCAGTTCTTC	CASSLGGTEQFF
NA	TRBV18	NA	TRBJ2-7	TGTGCCAGCTCACCTGGACAAAGATCCTACGAGCAGTACTTC	CASSPGQRSYEQYF
NA	TRBV5-5	TRBD1	TRBJ2-2	TGTGCCAGCAGCTTACGACAGGGGAACACCGGGGAGCTGTTTTTT	CASSLRQGNTGELFF
NA	TRBV2	NA	TRBJ2-7	TGTGCCAGCCTTACCAGTGGTGGGAGCTACGAGCAGTACTTC	CASLTSGGSYEQYF
NA	TRBV7-8	NA	TRBJ2-1	TGTGCCAGCAGCTTTCTGAGCGTGGAGGTCGAGCAGTTCTTC	CASSFLSVEVEQFF